The rows below give T cell receptor beta chains drawn from one sample of a study of post-analysis software for immune sequencing data. TCRdb fed the PCR reads into MiXCR, producing one record per CDR3 protein. The repertoire consists of roughly 800,000 distinct CDR3 sequences, with around 46% occurring once and the leading ten covering roughly 4.9%. The sequenced sample was blood. These receptors originate from a girl between 10 and 17 years old with multiple sclerosis. Each CDR3 is given with its conserved first and last residue. The order of the fields is CDR3 DNA, CDR3 protein, clone size, V gene, J gene, D gene. The D gene is left open where the match is weak. Rows give clone size only sometimes, using once, few, many, or a class for an expanded clone.

TGTGCCAGCAGCTTAGTTGACTGGCGCACAGATACGCAGTATTTT	CASSLVDWRTDTQYF	-	TRBV7-2	TRBJ2-3	-
TGCAGCGTTCATTCCCCACCGCCCGACAGGGTTCAGACCCAGTACTTC	CSVHSPPPDRVQTQYF	-	TRBV29-1	TRBJ2-5	TRBD1
TGTGCCAGCAGTTCAGGGTTCTCTGGGGCCAACGTCCTGACTTTC	CASSSGFSGANVLTF	-	TRBV27	TRBJ2-6	-
TGCAGTGCCCACCCCCTAGCGGGAGGCGGCTACGAGCAGTACTTC	CSAHPLAGGGYEQYF	-	TRBV20-1	TRBJ2-7	TRBD2
TGTGCCAGCAGTGACCCAACTAGCGGGAGTGAGACCCAGTACTTC	CASSDPTSGSETQYF	few	TRBV12-3/TRBV12-4	TRBJ2-5	TRBD2
TGTGCCATCAGTGTGTGGACAGGGGGCGCTTTCCCCCCTGGGGCCAACGTCCTGACTTTC	CAISVWTGGAFPPGANVLTF	-	TRBV10-3	TRBJ2-6	TRBD1
TGTGCCAGCATAGAGGGTCGGATCGCTGAAGCTTTCTTT	CASIEGRIAEAFF	-	TRBV2	TRBJ1-1	-
TGTGCCAGCAGCCAAGATGTGTCCGGACAGGGGTTTAATTCACCCCTCCACTTT	CASSQDVSGQGFNSPLHF	few	TRBV4-2	TRBJ1-6	TRBD1
TGCAGCGTTCTCTTCCCCGACTCCTACGAGCAGTACTTC	CSVLFPDSYEQYF	-	TRBV29-1	TRBJ2-7	-
TGTGCCATCGGGAAGCCGGGACAGGCCGAGACCCAGTACTTC	CAIGKPGQAETQYF	few	TRBV10-3	TRBJ2-5	TRBD1
TGTGCCAGCAGCTTAGAGGGACTAGCCCTGGGTGAGCAGTTCTTC	CASSLEGLALGEQFF	-	TRBV11-1	TRBJ2-1	TRBD2
TGCGCCAGCAGCCGGGGGGTGGGCAATGAGCAGTTCTTC	CASSRGVGNEQFF	-	TRBV4-1	TRBJ2-1	-
TGCGCCAGCAGGCCCGGGACAGGGCGCACCTACGAGCAGTACTTC	CASRPGTGRTYEQYF	-	TRBV4-3	TRBJ2-7	TRBD1
TGTGCCAGCACCGAAGGCTTATTAGATACGCAGTATTTT	CASTEGLLDTQYF	once	TRBV25-1	TRBJ2-3	-
TGTGCCAGCAGCTTAGATCGGCGAACCTACGAGCAGTACTTC	CASSLDRRTYEQYF	-	TRBV7-8	TRBJ2-7	-
TGTGCCAGCAGCTTAGAATCTAGCGGTGGCGAGACCCAGTACTTC	CASSLESSGGETQYF	-	TRBV7-6	TRBJ2-5	TRBD2
TGTGCCAGCAGCTTGGGGGGGGGCCACTCCTACAATGAGCAGTTCTTC	CASSLGGGHSYNEQFF	few	TRBV7-6	TRBJ2-1	-
TGCGCCAGCAGCCAAGGGCCTTTTAACGAGCAGTACTTC	CASSQGPFNEQYF	few	TRBV4-3	TRBJ2-7	-
TGCGCCAGCAGCCAAGTTGGGGGGACCCAGTACTTC	CASSQVGGTQYF	-	TRBV4-1	TRBJ2-5	-
TGTGCCATCTCGGGGGAGGCCATCACCGGGGAGCTGTTTTTT	CAISGEAITGELFF	-	TRBV10-3	TRBJ2-2	-
TGCAGTGCCCCCTTTAATTTGACCTGGGACCAGTACTTC	CSAPFNLTWDQYF	-	TRBV20-1	TRBJ2-5	-
TGTGCCAGCAGCTTAAGATCCGGCAGCGAGCAGTACTTC	CASSLRSGSEQYF	few	TRBV7-3	TRBJ2-7	-
TGCAGTGCTGAGACCCCCGAGCGGGAGTACGGCACAGATACGCAGTATTTT	CSAETPEREYGTDTQYF	-	TRBV20-1	TRBJ2-3	TRBD2
TGCAGTGCTAGAAGCTCGCTAAGCTCCTACAATGAGCAGTTCTTC	CSARSSLSSYNEQFF	-	TRBV20-1	TRBJ2-1	-
TGCGCCAGCAGCCAAGGCCGGGACAGGGGGACCTACGAGCAGTACTTC	CASSQGRDRGTYEQYF	-	TRBV4-3	TRBJ2-7	TRBD1
TGTGCCAGCAGTACTCACCCCGGGACAGGGGTTGGCTACACCTTC	CASSTHPGTGVGYTF	few	TRBV12-3/TRBV12-4	TRBJ1-2	TRBD1
TGTGCCAGCAGTGCCTACCACAGGGGATCCGGAGAGCAGTACTTC	CASSAYHRGSGEQYF	-	TRBV25-1	TRBJ2-5	TRBD1
TGCAGCGTCGGCCGACAGGGGCGACACAATGAGCAGTTCTTC	CSVGRQGRHNEQFF	-	TRBV29-1	TRBJ2-1	TRBD1
TGTGCTAGTGGTTTGGGATGGACAGGGGGGAACGAGCAGTACTTC	CASGLGWTGGNEQYF	-	TRBV12-5	TRBJ2-7	TRBD1
TGCAGCGTTGACGGGGGGGCTAGCGGTAGCACAGATACGCAGTATTTT	CSVDGGASGSTDTQYF	-	TRBV29-1	TRBJ2-3	TRBD2
TGCGCCAGCAGCCAAGAACAGGCATATGGCTACACCTTC	CASSQEQAYGYTF	few	TRBV4-1	TRBJ1-2	-
TGTGCCAGCGTCCACCTAGCGGGCGAAGAGACCCGGTACTTC	CASVHLAGEETRYF	-	TRBV2	TRBJ2-7	TRBD2
TGTGCCAGCAGCCCAAGCGGGAGGACAGATACGCAGTATTTT	CASSPSGRTDTQYF	-	TRBV9	TRBJ2-3	TRBD2
TGTGCCAGCAGCTACGGGACAGGGGGCCTCCTGGGGGACGAGCAGTACTTC	CASSYGTGGLLGDEQYF	few	TRBV13	TRBJ2-7	TRBD1
TGTGCCAGCAGCTCCCCCTCGGCCAGGGGTAACGGCTACACCTTC	CASSSPSARGNGYTF	-	TRBV6-5	TRBJ1-2	-
TGTGCCAGCAGCTTAGTCGCTATACCCTATGAGCAGTTCTTC	CASSLVAIPYEQFF	few	TRBV7-2	TRBJ2-1	-
TGTGCCAGCAGCCCCGGACTAGCGGGAGGCGATGAGCAGTTCTTC	CASSPGLAGGDEQFF	many	TRBV3-1	TRBJ2-1	TRBD2
TGTGCCAGCAGCCCCTCGACAGGGTACTATGGCTACACCTTC	CASSPSTGYYGYTF	-	TRBV5-8	TRBJ1-2	TRBD1
TGCGCCAGCAGCCGCGAAGCGGGAGGTGTCGAGACCCAGTACTTC	CASSREAGGVETQYF	-	TRBV5-1	TRBJ2-5	TRBD2
TGTGCCAGCAGCCATTACGACAGTAGCCAAGAGACCCAGTACTTC	CASSHYDSSQETQYF	once	TRBV4-2	TRBJ2-5	-
TGTGCCAGCAGTTCAGACGGGGGTGACAAAAGCGGGAGTCGGTACAATGAGCAGTTCTTC	CASSSDGGDKSGSRYNEQFF	few	TRBV11-2	TRBJ2-1	TRBD2
TGTGCCAGCAGAGACCGTAAGGGTCGTAGGACGGTTCCGGCTTGCTACACCTTC	CASRDRKGRRTVPACYTF	-	TRBV6-2/TRBV6-3	TRBJ1-2	-
TGCAGCGGGGGGCAGGAACGAAACGTTCAGTACTTC	CSGGQERNVQYF	-	TRBV29-1	TRBJ2-4	-
TGTGCCAGCAGCCAAGATTCGAGCGGGCTCGTTAGGGAGCAGTTCTTC	CASSQDSSGLVREQFF	-	TRBV3-1	TRBJ2-1	-
TGTGCCAGCAGGCCCTCTTTGAGCGGGAGCTCCTACGAGCAGTACTTC	CASRPSLSGSSYEQYF	few	TRBV6-5	TRBJ2-7	TRBD2
TGTGCCAGCGGGACTCACAGGGTTCGGACCCAGTACTTC	CASGTHRVRTQYF	-	TRBV27	TRBJ2-5	-
TGCAGTGCGAGGACAGGCCTTCCCCAGTTCTTC	CSARTGLPQFF	-	TRBV20-1	TRBJ2-1	TRBD1
TGTGCCATCAGTTATCGACTAGCGGACACCGGGGAGCTGTTTTTT	CAISYRLADTGELFF	-	TRBV10-3	TRBJ2-2	TRBD2
TGCGCCAGCAGGCCCGGACCTAGCACAGATACGCAGTATTTT	CASRPGPSTDTQYF	-	TRBV5-1	TRBJ2-3	-
TGCAGTGCTAGAGACCTAGACCTGTACGGAGATACGCAGTATTTT	CSARDLDLYGDTQYF	few	TRBV20-1	TRBJ2-3	-
TGTGCCAGTACCGCGACAGACTCCTACGAGCAGTACTTC	CASTATDSYEQYF	-	TRBV6-6	TRBJ2-7	-
TGTGCCACCAGCAGAGATTTGGGACAGGGGGCGGCTGGCTACACCTTC	CATSRDLGQGAAGYTF	few	TRBV15	TRBJ1-2	TRBD1